The entry below gives a single T cell receptor (beta chain) sequence along with its context. Antigen specificity is unknown. This specimen belongs to a study of post-analysis software for immune sequencing data. Broader study findings: The study found TRBV5-6, TRBV5-1 and TRBV20-1 among 4 or 5 TRBV segments more frequent in patients than controls.

Unique molecular identifiers were carried by the TCR beta cDNA libraries. MiXCR was run by TCRdb on the PCR reads, yielding one entry per CDR3 protein. The sample has around 700,000 distinct CDR3 sequences, 55% to 60% seen once. The V end was cut by 5 bases, the J end by 4 bases, with 11 bases between. Germline V gene sequence: CDR1 DFQATT, CDR2 SNEGSKA (reference sequence). The CDR3 consists of 12 residues. This rearrangement joins TRBV20-1 to TRBJ1-1; tentatively, D is TRBD1 (5 bases). The material sequenced was blood. The source is a girl aged 2-10 years with multiple sclerosis. Here the CDR3 reads CSAGDPVTEAFF. CDR3 nucleotide sequence: TGCAGTGCTGGGGACCCGGTCACTGAAGCTTTCTTT.